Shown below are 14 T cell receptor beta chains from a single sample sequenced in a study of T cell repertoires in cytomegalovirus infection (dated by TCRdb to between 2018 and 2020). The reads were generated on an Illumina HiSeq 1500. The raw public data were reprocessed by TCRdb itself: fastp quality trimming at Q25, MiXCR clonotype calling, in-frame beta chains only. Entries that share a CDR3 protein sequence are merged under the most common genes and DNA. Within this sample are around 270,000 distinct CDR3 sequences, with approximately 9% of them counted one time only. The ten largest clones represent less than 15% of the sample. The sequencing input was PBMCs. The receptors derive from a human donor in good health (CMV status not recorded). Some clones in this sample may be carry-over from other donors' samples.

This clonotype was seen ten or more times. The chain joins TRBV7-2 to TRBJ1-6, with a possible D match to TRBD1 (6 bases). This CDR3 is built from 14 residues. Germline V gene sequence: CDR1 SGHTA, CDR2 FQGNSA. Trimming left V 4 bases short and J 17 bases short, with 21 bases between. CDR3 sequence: CASSSTGKVRDFHF. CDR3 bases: TGTGCCAGCAGCTCCACAGGGAAGGTTCGGGATTTCCACTTT.

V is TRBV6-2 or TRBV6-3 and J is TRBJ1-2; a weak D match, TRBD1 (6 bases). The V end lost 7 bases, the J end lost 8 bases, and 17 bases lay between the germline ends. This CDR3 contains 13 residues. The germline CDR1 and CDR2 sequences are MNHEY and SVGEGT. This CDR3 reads CASNQWGGDGYTF. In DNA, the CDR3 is TGTGCCAGCAACCAATGGGGGGGCGACGGCTACACCTTC.

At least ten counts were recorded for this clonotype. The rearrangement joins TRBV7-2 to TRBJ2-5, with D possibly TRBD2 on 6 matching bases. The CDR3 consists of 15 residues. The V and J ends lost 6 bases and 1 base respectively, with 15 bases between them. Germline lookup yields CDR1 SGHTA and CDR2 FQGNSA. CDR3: CASRTVFGGQETQYF. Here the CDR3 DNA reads TGTGCCAGCAGAACCGTGTTCGGGGGCCAAGAGACCCAGTACTTC.

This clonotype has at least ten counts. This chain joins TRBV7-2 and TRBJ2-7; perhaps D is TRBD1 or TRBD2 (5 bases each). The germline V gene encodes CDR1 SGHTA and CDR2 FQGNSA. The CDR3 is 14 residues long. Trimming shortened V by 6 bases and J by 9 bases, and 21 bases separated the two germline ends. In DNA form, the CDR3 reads TGTGCCAGCAGTCGATCGGGACCCGCTACAATGCAGTACTTC. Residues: CASSRSGPATMQYF.

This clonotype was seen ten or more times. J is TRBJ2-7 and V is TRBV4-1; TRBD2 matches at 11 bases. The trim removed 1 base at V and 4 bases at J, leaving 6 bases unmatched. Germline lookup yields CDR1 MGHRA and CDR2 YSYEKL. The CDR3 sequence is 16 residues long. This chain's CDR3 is CASSQGATSGVYEQYF. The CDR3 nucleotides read TGCGCCAGCAGCCAAGGGGCGACTAGCGGGGTTTACGAGCAGTACTTC.

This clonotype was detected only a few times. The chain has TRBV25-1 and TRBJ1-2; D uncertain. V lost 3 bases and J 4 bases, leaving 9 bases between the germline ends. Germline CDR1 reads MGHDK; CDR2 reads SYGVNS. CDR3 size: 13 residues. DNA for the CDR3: TGTGCCAGCAGTGAGGGAGCAGGCTATGGCTACACCTTC. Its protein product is CASSEGAGYGYTF.

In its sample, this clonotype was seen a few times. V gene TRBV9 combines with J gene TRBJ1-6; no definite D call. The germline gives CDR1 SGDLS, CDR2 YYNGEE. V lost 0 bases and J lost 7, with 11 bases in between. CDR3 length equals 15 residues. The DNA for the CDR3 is TGTGCCAGCAGCGTAGACCTAATGGGGAATTCACCCCTCCACTTT. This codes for CASSVDLMGNSPLHF.

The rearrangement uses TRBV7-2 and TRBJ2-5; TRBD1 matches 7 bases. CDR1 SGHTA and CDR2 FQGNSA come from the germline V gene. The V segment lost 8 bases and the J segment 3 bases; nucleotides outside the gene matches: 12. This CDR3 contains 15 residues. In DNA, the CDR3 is TGTGCCAGCGCACGGAAGGGGGCTCGGGAAGAGACCCAGTACTTC. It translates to CASARKGAREETQYF.

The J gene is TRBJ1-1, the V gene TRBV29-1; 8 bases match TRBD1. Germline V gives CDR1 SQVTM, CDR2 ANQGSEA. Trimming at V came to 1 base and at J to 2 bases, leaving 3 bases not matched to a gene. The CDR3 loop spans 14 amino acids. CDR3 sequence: CSVEAGQVNTEAFF. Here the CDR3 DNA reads TGCAGCGTTGAAGCGGGACAGGTAAACACTGAAGCTTTCTTT.

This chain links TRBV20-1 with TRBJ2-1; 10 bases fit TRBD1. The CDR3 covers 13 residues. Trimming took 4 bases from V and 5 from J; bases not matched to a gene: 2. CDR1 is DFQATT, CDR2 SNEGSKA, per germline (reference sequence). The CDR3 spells CSATGTGDNEQFF. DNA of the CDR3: TGCAGTGCTACCGGGACAGGGGACAATGAGCAGTTCTTC.

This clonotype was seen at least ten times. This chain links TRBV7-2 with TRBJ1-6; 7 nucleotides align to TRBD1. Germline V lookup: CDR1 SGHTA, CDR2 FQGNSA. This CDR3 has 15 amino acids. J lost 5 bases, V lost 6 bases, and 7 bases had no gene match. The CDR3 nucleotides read TGTGCCAGCAGTCCCGACAGGGCAGATAATTCACCCCTCCACTTT. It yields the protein CASSPDRADNSPLHF.

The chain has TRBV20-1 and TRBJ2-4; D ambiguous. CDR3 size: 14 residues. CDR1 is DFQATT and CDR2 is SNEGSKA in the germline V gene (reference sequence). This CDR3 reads CRAADVASKNIQYF. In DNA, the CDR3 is TGCAGGGCAGCCGACGTAGCCAGTAAAAACATTCAGTACTTC.

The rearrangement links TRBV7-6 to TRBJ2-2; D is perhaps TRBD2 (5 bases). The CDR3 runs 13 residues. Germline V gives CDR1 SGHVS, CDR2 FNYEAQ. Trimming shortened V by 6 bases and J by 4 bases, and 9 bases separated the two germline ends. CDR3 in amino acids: CASRPEGTGELFF. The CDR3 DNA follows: TGTGCCAGCAGGCCAGAGGGCACCGGGGAGCTGTTTTTT.

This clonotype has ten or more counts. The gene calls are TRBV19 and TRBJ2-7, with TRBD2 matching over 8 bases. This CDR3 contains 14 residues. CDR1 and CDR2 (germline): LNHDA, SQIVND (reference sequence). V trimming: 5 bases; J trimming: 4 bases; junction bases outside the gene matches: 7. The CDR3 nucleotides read TGTGCCAGTAGTCTCCGGGGGGGAGTATACGAGCAGTACTTC. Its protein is CASSLRGGVYEQYF. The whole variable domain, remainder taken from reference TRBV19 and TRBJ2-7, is DGGITQSPKYLFRKEGQNVTLSCEQNLNHDAMYWYRQDPGQGLRLIYYSQIVNDFQKGDIAEGYSVSREKKESFPLTVTSAQKNPTAFYLCASSLRGGVYEQYFGPGTRLTVT.